This paragraph covers one T cell receptor beta chain sequence. Germline V CDR1 and CDR2: DFQATT, SNEGSKA (reference sequence). The CDR3 sequence is 11 residues long. Trimming stripped 6 bases from V and 8 bases from J, with 13 bases between. Authors' analysis steps: Using reference gene primer amplification, nucleated cell counts were estimated. The table came from immunoSEQ multiplex PCR; TCRdb's copy has only in-frame clones and leaves some out. The D gene and trimming were derived from the DNA, and the V and J assignments and clone size from that table. The sample carries about 140,000 clones, 80% to 90% recorded once. Cohort assignment relied on participant-reported clinical history. This entry is derived from a study of blood T cell repertoires in COVID-19. The wider study: Acute and convalescent COVID-19 samples came from the United States, Italy and Spain. Sample material is recorded as cDNA or gDNA derived from T cells, B-cell-depleted T cells, or PBMCs.

The sequence was collected from a man aged 45-65 years who had recovered from COVID-19. This chain joins TRBV20-1 and TRBJ1-2; D gene ambiguous. Sequencing was performed on PBMCs or T cells enriched from blood (not recorded which). CDR3 nucleotides: TGCAGTGCCTTTGACGGCGGAGGCTACACCTTC. Its protein is CSAFDGGGYTF.